The present T cell receptor beta chain was sequenced within a study of cytomegalovirus exposure and HLA in healthy donors. Broader study findings: A list of roughly 160 TCR beta chains associated with cytomegalovirus was given. High sensitivity and specificity were reportedly achieved when the classifier diagnosed cytomegalovirus status. In a later analysis, most CMV-associated TCR beta chains appeared HLA-restricted.

The PCR had 60 Vbeta and 13 Jbeta primers. How the authors handled the data: The count from a later analysis was 60 million to 85 million unique TCR beta chains, 9.5 million to 13 million of them shared. The table came from immunoSEQ multiplex PCR; TCRdb's copy has only in-frame clones and leaves some out. D and trimming were read from the DNA, whereas the V and J calls and clone size are those reported in that table. The sample shows 110,000 or so clones, roughly an eighth of them seen only once. V dropped 4 bases and J dropped 8; count of bases not matched to a gene: 11. The CDR3 is 14 amino acids. CDR1 is SGHRS and CDR2 is YFSETQ in the germline V gene. Comment on this clone: Its antigen is currently unknown.

The receptor comes from a man in his forties in good health and CMV-seropositive. The rearrangement links TRBV5-1 to TRBJ1-2, with TRBD1 identical over 7 bases. Sequenced sample: PBMCs. CDR3 coding DNA: TGCGCCAGCAGCCTGACAGGGATAGAAAGCGGCTACACCTTC. It yields the protein CASSLTGIESGYTF.